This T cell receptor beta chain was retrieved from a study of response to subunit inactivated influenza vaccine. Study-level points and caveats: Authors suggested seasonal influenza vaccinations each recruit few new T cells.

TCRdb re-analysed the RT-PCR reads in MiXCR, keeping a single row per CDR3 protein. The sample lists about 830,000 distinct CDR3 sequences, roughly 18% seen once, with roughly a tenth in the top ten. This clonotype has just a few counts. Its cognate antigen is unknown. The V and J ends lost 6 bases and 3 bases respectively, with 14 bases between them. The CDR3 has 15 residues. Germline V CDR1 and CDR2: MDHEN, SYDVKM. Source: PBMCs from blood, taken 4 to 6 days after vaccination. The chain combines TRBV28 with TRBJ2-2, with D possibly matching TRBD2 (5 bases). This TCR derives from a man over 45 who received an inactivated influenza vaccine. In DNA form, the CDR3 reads TGTGCCAGCAGCCGACTCGGGGTCGACACCGGGGAGCTGTTTTTT. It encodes CASSRLGVDTGELFF.